The next 18 T cell receptor beta chains were all read from a single sample in a study of identical twins. A single record per CDR3 protein comes from TCRdb applying MiXCR to the 5' RACE reads. This sample has about 550,000 distinct CDR3 sequences, with 20% to 25% found just once. The sample was also linked to a second study, of yellow fever vaccine responses in identical twins.

Sequencing used CD4+ T cells sorted from blood. The receptors originated from a woman aged 18-35 years in good health.

This chain joins TRBV12-3 or TRBV12-4 and TRBJ2-7, with D perhaps TRBD2 (5 bases). This CDR3 comprises 14 residues. Trimming took off 3 bases at V and 4 bases at J, with 13 bases between the two ends. CDR3 DNA: TGTGCCAGCAGTTTTCGCAGCGGTAATTACGAGCAGTACTTC. It codes for CASSFRSGNYEQYF.

This clonotype was seen only a few times. The chain couples TRBV10-3 to TRBJ2-6; 7 bases agree with TRBD1. The germline CDR1 and CDR2 sequences are ENHRY and SYGVKD. There are 19 residues in the CDR3. Unmatched junction bases numbered 12, after V lost 4 bases and J lost 0 bases. CDR3 bases: TGTGCCATCAGTGTACCCCGGGACAGAACCGTCTCTGGGGCCAACGTCCTGACTTTC. Protein product: CAISVPRDRTVSGANVLTF.

V is TRBV20-1 and J is TRBJ1-4; D possibly corresponds to TRBD1 (5 bases). This CDR3 has 11 amino acids. Between the trimmed V and J ends, which lost 6 bases and 8 bases, there was a span of 10 bases. Germline loops: CDR1 DFQATT, CDR2 SNEGSKA (reference sequence). The DNA of the CDR3 is TGCAGTGCGGGACGGTGGGAAAAACTGTTTTTT. Translation: CSAGRWEKLFF.

V is TRBV2 and J is TRBJ1-6; the D gene is possibly TRBD1 (6 bases). V was clipped by 4 bases and J by 7 bases, with 11 bases between them. CDR3 length equals 14 residues. CDR1 is SNHLY and CDR2 is FYNNEI in the germline V gene. CDR3 residues: CASSVDSGNSPLHF. CDR3 nucleotides: TGTGCCAGCAGTGTGGACAGTGGGAATTCACCCCTCCACTTT.

This chain uses TRBV2 with TRBJ1-5; the match to TRBD1 covers 7 bases. This CDR3 has 15 residues. Germline CDR1 is SNHLY and CDR2 is FYNNEI. V gave up 8 bases and J gave up 0 bases; unmatched junction bases: 7. The CDR3, as DNA: TGTGCCAGCGTGGGGACAGCTAATAGCAATCAGCCCCAGCATTTT. As protein: CASVGTANSNQPQHF.

The chain has TRBV27 and TRBJ2-5; 7 bases line up with TRBD1. V lost 5 bases and J lost 3; bases outside the gene matches: 3. Germline CDR1 reads MNHEY; CDR2 reads SMNVEV (reference sequence). The CDR3 sequence is 13 residues long. CDR3 amino acids: CASSPGQEETQYF. The CDR3 DNA follows: TGTGCCAGCAGTCCCGGACAGGAAGAGACCCAGTACTTC.

V gene TRBV4-2 combines with J gene TRBJ2-2; no reliable D call. This CDR3 has 15 amino acids. Trimming took 1 base from V and 1 from J, leaving 7 bases between them. CDR1 and CDR2 from the germline V gene are LGHNA and YNFKEQ. CDR3 amino acids: CASSQGAKNTGELFF. In DNA form, the CDR3 reads TGTGCCAGCAGCCAAGGGGCGAAGAACACCGGGGAGCTGTTTTTT.

This clonotype was counted many times. This sequence joins TRBV5-4 and TRBJ2-1; 9 bases agree with TRBD2. CDR3 size: 15 residues. CDR1 SGHNT and CDR2 YYREEE come from the germline V gene (reference sequence). Unmatched junction bases numbered 3, after V lost 0 bases and J lost 5 bases. The CDR3 nucleotides are TGTGCCAGCAGCTTGGTTCTAGCGGGAAACAATGAGCAGTTCTTC. Amino acids: CASSLVLAGNNEQFF.

This clonotype was counted ten times or more. This sequence joins TRBV12-3 or TRBV12-4 and TRBJ1-5; weak D call: TRBD1 (5 bases). The ends were cut back, 8 bases at V and 2 bases at J, with 13 bases in the middle. This CDR3 has 14 residues. CDR3 residues: CASGGGLGNQPQHF. In DNA form, the CDR3 reads TGTGCCAGCGGGGGGGGACTGGGCAATCAGCCCCAGCATTTT.

This chain uses TRBV7-2 with TRBJ2-3; tentative D call: TRBD2 (7 bases). The CDR3 extends over 15 amino acids. Germline-derived CDR1 and CDR2 are SGHTA and FQGNSA. The germline V and J ends were trimmed by 5 bases and 6 bases, with 18 bases remaining between them. CDR3 loop: CASSPRRGARDTQYF. In DNA, the CDR3 is TGTGCCAGCAGCCCAAGACGGGGGGCGCGGGATACGCAGTATTTT.

This clonotype was detected only a few times. The chain is built from TRBV19 and TRBJ1-4; no definite D call. V lost 7 bases and J lost 0, with 15 bases in between. Germline V gives CDR1 LNHDA, CDR2 SQIVND (reference sequence). The CDR3 consists of 16 residues. CDR3 bases: TGTGCCAGTACCCCGGACCGAACAACAACTAATGAAAAACTGTTTTTT. It translates to CASTPDRTTTNEKLFF.

The CDR3 coding sequence is TGCGCCAGCAGCTTGGGGGACTTATCCAATGAGCAGTTCTTC. Its protein product is CASSLGDLSNEQFF. V usage is TRBV5-1 and J usage is TRBJ2-1; D is possibly TRBD2 (6 bases). The CDR3 totals 14 residues. With 0 bases removed from V and 6 bases from J, the gap between germline ends came to 10 bases. From germline, CDR1 is SGHRS and CDR2 YFSETQ.

This chain links TRBV4-1 with TRBJ2-7, with TRBD1 matching 7 bases. CDR1 and CDR2 from the germline V gene are MGHRA and YSYEKL. The CDR3 has 15 amino acids. Trimming took 3 bases from V and 3 from J; bases not matched to a gene: 8. CDR3 sequence: CASSHEDRELYEQYV. The CDR3, as DNA: TGCGCCAGCAGCCATGAAGACAGGGAACTCTACGAGCAGTACGTC.

The chain is built from TRBV5-1 and TRBJ2-4, with unresolved D. Germline V lookup: CDR1 SGHRS, CDR2 YFSETQ. V dropped 0 bases and J dropped 7 bases, with 11 bases sitting between them. This CDR3 contains 14 residues. CDR3 sequence (DNA): TGCGCCAGCAGCTTGGCTCTGTCACCGAACATTCAGTACTTC. As protein: CASSLALSPNIQYF.

The J gene is TRBJ2-2, the V gene TRBV12-5, with 9 bases lining up with TRBD2. Germline CDR1 reads LGHNT; CDR2 reads FRNRAP. The CDR3 spans 15 residues. Trimming at V came to 6 bases and at J to 2 bases, leaving 4 bases not matched to a gene. CDR3 nucleotide sequence: TGTGCTAGTGGGAGCGGGAGGCCTAACACCGGGGAGCTGTTTTTT. Its translation: CASGSGRPNTGELFF.

V gene TRBV28 combines with J gene TRBJ2-5; the D gene is possibly TRBD2 (6 bases). V shed 2 bases and J shed 4 bases, with 14 bases lying between them. CDR3 length equals 15 residues. From germline, CDR1 is MDHEN and CDR2 SYDVKM. Here the CDR3 reads CASSLAAAGPETQYF. The CDR3 nucleotides read TGTGCCAGCAGTTTAGCGGCGGCGGGGCCAGAGACCCAGTACTTC.

In its sample, this clonotype was seen a few times. This chain links TRBV7-9 with TRBJ2-5; D might be TRBD1 (5 bases). Germline V gene sequence: CDR1 SEHNR, CDR2 FQNEAQ (reference sequence). V lost 2 bases to trimming and J lost 1 base, with 11 bases between them. The CDR3 spans 15 residues. The CDR3 DNA follows: TGTGCCAGCAGCTTAATAGAGACAGCCCAAGAGACCCAGTACTTC. It codes for CASSLIETAQETQYF.

CDR3 loop: CASEDSPGANVLTF. In DNA, the CDR3 is TGTGCCAGCGAGGACAGTCCTGGGGCCAACGTCCTGACTTTC. The genes are TRBV12-3 or TRBV12-4 and TRBJ2-6, with a weak D call TRBD1 (6 bases). The V and J ends lost 8 bases and 2 bases respectively, with 10 bases between them. The CDR3 totals 14 residues.